This is a list of T cell receptor beta chains from one sample in a study of CD8 T cells in Susac syndrome. TCRdb reprocessed the immunoSEQ multiplex PCR reads with MiXCR, giving one entry per CDR3 protein. The table includes about 76,000 distinct CDR3 sequences, roughly nine tenths detected once. The sample taken for sequencing was CD8+ T cells from PBMCs. These receptors were taken from a human donor with multiple sclerosis. The CDR3 runs from the conserved cysteine through the conserved F or W. D genes are given only for firm matches. Not every row has a clone size; where given, it reads once, few, many or a size class.

j_call clone_size d_call v_call cdr3_nt cdr3_aa
TRBJ2-3 once - TRBV28 TGTGCCAGCAGGACCGGGATAAGCATCACAGATACGCAGTATTTT CASRTGISITDTQYF
TRBJ1-1 - - TRBV21-1 TGTGCCAGCAGCACCCAGACCAGGGTCCCGAACACTGAAGCTTTCTTT CASSTQTRVPNTEAFF
TRBJ2-1 - - TRBV20-1 TGCAGTGCACGGACGGTCTACAATGAGCAGTTCTTC CSARTVYNEQFF
TRBJ2-5 few TRBD2 TRBV6-6 TGTGCCAGCAGTTACGTCGGGAGGGCCGGGGAGACCCAGTACTTC CASSYVGRAGETQYF
TRBJ2-7 - - TRBV6-2/TRBV6-3 TGTGCCAGCAGTCCAGATACCTACGAGCAGTACTTC CASSPDTYEQYF
TRBJ2-7 - TRBD2 TRBV7-6 TGTGCCAGCAGCTTGATTTCTAGCGGTTCCTACGAGCAGTACTTC CASSLISSGSYEQYF
TRBJ2-3 - TRBD2 TRBV5-1 TGCGCCAGCAGCTTGGAGGGACTAGCGGGGGGGCGTTGGGGCACAGATACGCAGTATTTT CASSLEGLAGGRWGTDTQYF
TRBJ2-6 - - TRBV6-1 TGTGCCAGCAGTGAAGGGGAATCTGGGGCCAACGTCCTGACTTTC CASSEGESGANVLTF
TRBJ2-1 - TRBD2 TRBV19 TGTGCCAGTAGTATAGCTAGCGGCTTTCTCTCCTACAATGAGCAGTTCTTC CASSIASGFLSYNEQFF
TRBJ2-1 - - TRBV19 TGTGCCAGTAGGAAAATAGGGTCATCGTTCAATGAGCAGTTCTTC CASRKIGSSFNEQFF
TRBJ2-5 - - TRBV7-2 TGTGCCAGCAGCTCCTCGACTGAGAGCCAAGAGACCCAGTACTTC CASSSSTESQETQYF
TRBJ2-1 few TRBD1 TRBV19 TGTGCCAGCCGGACAGGGTACAATGAGCAGTTCTTC CASRTGYNEQFF
TRBJ1-2 - - TRBV6-5 TGTGCCAGCAGTACGGGGTCAGGGGTTGGCTACACCTTC CASSTGSGVGYTF
TRBJ2-1 - - TRBV27 TGTGCCAGCAGTCCCCTAGCGCCTGTTAGTTACAATGAGCAGTTCTTC CASSPLAPVSYNEQFF
TRBJ2-5 - - TRBV12-3/TRBV12-4 TGTGCCAGCATGGGAGAGACCCAGTACTTC CASMGETQYF
TRBJ2-1 - - TRBV28 TGTGCCAGCAGTCCCCTGAGGGAGACTGACAATGAGCAGTTCTTC CASSPLRETDNEQFF
TRBJ2-7 - - TRBV13 TGTGCCAGCAGCCTTGGCGTCAAGTCCTACGAGCAGTACTTC CASSLGVKSYEQYF
TRBJ2-1 - - TRBV11-3 TGTGCCAGCAGCCCCGGGAGATCCTACAATGAGCAGTTCTTC CASSPGRSYNEQFF
TRBJ2-7 - TRBD1 TRBV12-3/TRBV12-4 TGTGCCAGCAGTTCCGGGACAGATGGGTCGTTCAGCGAGCAGTACTTC CASSSGTDGSFSEQYF
TRBJ2-2 - - TRBV7-9 TGTGCCAGCAACAGGGGAGGGGCAGATCAGTTCGCCGGGGAGCTGTTTTTT CASNRGGADQFAGELFF
TRBJ2-1 - TRBD2 TRBV5-1 TGCACCAGCAGCTCGGGGGAGGGCCTCTATGAGCAGTTCTTC CTSSSGEGLYEQFF
TRBJ2-7 few TRBD1 TRBV19 TGTGCCAGTAGTATAGCCGGGACAGGGGGCCTGGACGAGCAGTACTTC CASSIAGTGGLDEQYF
TRBJ2-7 - - TRBV21-1 TGTGCCAGCAGCACGGACAAGCGCTACGAGCAGTACTTC CASSTDKRYEQYF
TRBJ2-1 - - TRBV7-8 TGTGCCAGCAGCTCAGTAGGGTTCTCCAATGAGCAGTTCTTC CASSSVGFSNEQFF
TRBJ2-1 once TRBD2 TRBV4-1 TGCGCCAGCAGCCCCTATAGCGGGGGGGCCTACAATGAGCAGTTCTTC CASSPYSGGAYNEQFF
TRBJ1-1 few - TRBV19 TGTGCCAGTAGTATCGGAGCGGGGAACACTGAAGCTTTCTTT CASSIGAGNTEAFF
TRBJ2-3 - - TRBV18 TGTGCCAGCTCACCACCACAGGGCCGCACAGATACGCAGTATTTT CASSPPQGRTDTQYF
TRBJ2-5 - TRBD2 TRBV27 TGTGCCAGCTCCCCGGGACTAGCGGTAGAGACCCAGTACTTC CASSPGLAVETQYF
TRBJ2-3 once TRBD2 TRBV9 TGTGCCAGCAGCGTGGGACTAGCGGGGGAATCAGATACGCAGTATTTT CASSVGLAGESDTQYF
TRBJ1-2 - - TRBV11-2 TGTGCCAGCAGCTTAGGCCGGGGCCTCAGGGGCGGCTACACCTTC CASSLGRGLRGGYTF
TRBJ2-7 - TRBD2 TRBV3-1 TGTGCCAGCAGCCAAGGTTACCCGGGACTAGCGGGGAGTGGAGCCTACGAGCAGTACTTC CASSQGYPGLAGSGAYEQYF
TRBJ1-1 - - TRBV12-3/TRBV12-4 TGTGCCACCGCGGACACTGAAGCTTTCTTT CATADTEAFF
TRBJ2-6 - TRBD2 TRBV13 TGTGCCAGCAGCTTAAGAGGGCGCGGGGGGTACAACTCAGGCTCTGGGGCCAACGTCCTGACTTTC CASSLRGRGGYNSGSGANVLTF
TRBJ2-3 - - TRBV5-4 TGTGCCAGCAGCTGGGCGAGCACAGATACGCAGTATTTT CASSWASTDTQYF
TRBJ2-3 - - TRBV15 TGTGCCACCAGCAGCCCCCGTGGCGTAAGCACAGATACGCAGTATTTT CATSSPRGVSTDTQYF
TRBJ2-7 - - TRBV2 TGTGCCAGCAAAGAGGGCCCTAGCTCCTACGAGCAGTACTTC CASKEGPSSYEQYF
TRBJ2-1 - - TRBV24-1 TGTGCCACCAGTGATATAAGGTCCCCATGGGATGAGCAGTTCTTC CATSDIRSPWDEQFF
TRBJ2-2 few - TRBV19 TGTGCCAGTAGTATAGTAAAAGGGGAGCTGTTTTTT CASSIVKGELFF
TRBJ2-7 - - TRBV7-8 TGTGCCAGCAGCCTCCGAAGGCAGCCACACGAGCAGTACTTC CASSLRRQPHEQYF
TRBJ2-1 - - TRBV28 TGTGCCAGCAGCCCAATTACATGGTTTACAGAGCAGTTCTTC CASSPITWFTEQFF
TRBJ2-7 - - TRBV28 TGTGCCAGCAGTTTTGCCCGGGGGCTCTCCTACGAGCAGTACTTC CASSFARGLSYEQYF
TRBJ2-4 - - TRBV4-3 TGCGCCAGCAGCCAAGACAGGGGGGGAGGCAGCATTCAGTACTTC CASSQDRGGGSIQYF
TRBJ2-1 - - TRBV14 TGTGCCAGCAGCCAAGATAGGTACAATGAGCAGTTCTTC CASSQDRYNEQFF
TRBJ2-6 - - TRBV19 TGTGCCAGTAGTATAGGGAGCTCTGGGGCCAACGTCCTGACTTTC CASSIGSSGANVLTF
TRBJ1-5 - - TRBV28 TGTGCCAGCAGTACAAGGGGAGAGGGCAATCAGCCCCAGCATTTT CASSTRGEGNQPQHF
TRBJ1-4 - - TRBV27 TGTGCCAGCAGGGAGGTACAGGGAGGTGAGGTGTTTTTT CASREVQGGEVFF
TRBJ1-5 - - TRBV30 TGTGCCTGGAGTGTTGACAGTAGCAATCAGCCCCAGCATTTT CAWSVDSSNQPQHF
TRBJ2-5 once - TRBV12-3/TRBV12-4 TGTGCCAGCAGTTTAGGTTCCGGGACCCAGTACTTC CASSLGSGTQYF